A selection of T cell receptor beta chains follows, all from one sample in a study of identical twins. TCRdb re-analysed the 5' RACE reads in MiXCR, keeping a single row per CDR3 protein. Here the sample spans 250,000 to 350,000 distinct CDR3 sequences, nearly 9.5% being singletons. The sample was also linked to a second study, of yellow fever vaccine responses in identical twins.

The sample consisted of CD8+ T cells sorted from blood. The source is a woman under 30 in good health. Each CDR3 is given with its conserved first and last residue. The order of the fields is V gene, J gene, clone size, CDR3 protein. The size field is filled for only some rows; it gives once, few, many or a size class.

V: TRBV2
J: TRBJ2-7
size: few
CDR3: CASKSGPHEQYF

V: TRBV7-8
J: TRBJ1-1
size: many
CDR3: CASSLVPGASTEAFF

V: TRBV7-2
J: TRBJ2-7
size: many
CDR3: CASSLNRVYEQYF

V: TRBV14
J: TRBJ2-5
size: many
CDR3: CASSQGGPGVETQYF

V: TRBV12-5
J: TRBJ1-2
size: many
CDR3: CASGLVGGDGYTF

V: TRBV5-1
J: TRBJ1-2
size: -
CDR3: CASSGETGARDVSPGYGYTF

V: TRBV9
J: TRBJ2-2
size: -
CDR3: CASSAAVGTTGELFF

V: TRBV5-1
J: TRBJ2-7
size: few
CDR3: CASSFEGSYEQYF

V: TRBV7-9
J: TRBJ2-3
size: few
CDR3: CASSPRTASTDTQYF

V: TRBV20-1
J: TRBJ2-5
size: few
CDR3: CSANPLWEQETQYF

V: TRBV7-6
J: TRBJ2-1
size: many
CDR3: CASSFGTGSMIEQFF

V: TRBV27
J: TRBJ2-7
size: -
CDR3: CASTRTSGLYEQYF

V: TRBV6-2/TRBV6-3
J: TRBJ2-5
size: -
CDR3: CASSYSRQRETQYF

V: TRBV29-1
J: TRBJ2-7
size: many
CDR3: CSVEGLAGGYEQYF

V: TRBV7-2
J: TRBJ2-7
size: -
CDR3: CASSFSGGRYEQYF

V: TRBV12-3/TRBV12-4
J: TRBJ2-1
size: few
CDR3: CASSLMLREVGNEQFF

V: TRBV25-1
J: TRBJ2-7
size: many
CDR3: CASTRGAYEQYF

V: TRBV20-1
J: TRBJ2-5
size: few
CDR3: CSARDFRSGGQETQYF

V: TRBV12-3/TRBV12-4
J: TRBJ2-3
size: -
CDR3: CASSDRRLAGTDTQYF

V: TRBV9
J: TRBJ2-3
size: -
CDR3: CASSVGTSVFSDTQYF

V: TRBV20-1
J: TRBJ2-5
size: -
CDR3: CSADQGVRETQYF

V: TRBV5-6
J: TRBJ2-7
size: many
CDR3: CASSLSTAEQYF

V: TRBV27
J: TRBJ2-2
size: -
CDR3: CASRLNTGPLRLTGELFF

V: TRBV11-2
J: TRBJ2-3
size: -
CDR3: CASSLVVGDLSTDTQYF

V: TRBV6-2/TRBV6-3
J: TRBJ2-1
size: many
CDR3: CASSRASGNEQFF

V: TRBV19
J: TRBJ2-1
size: -
CDR3: CATGAGVYNEQFF

V: TRBV20-1
J: TRBJ1-1
size: -
CDR3: CSAVRDGEAFF

V: TRBV29-1
J: TRBJ2-1
size: many
CDR3: CSVSGWAYNEQFF

V: TRBV27
J: TRBJ2-1
size: -
CDR3: CASRLTGTGGDNEQFF

V: TRBV7-2
J: TRBJ2-2
size: many
CDR3: CASSPDRGGTGELFF

V: TRBV5-5
J: TRBJ2-1
size: few
CDR3: CASSLDARAPYNEQFF

V: TRBV5-1
J: TRBJ2-1
size: -
CDR3: CASSLFFEVGTYNEQFF

V: TRBV10-3
J: TRBJ1-1
size: many
CDR3: CAGGNGENTEAFF

V: TRBV4-1
J: TRBJ2-4
size: -
CDR3: CASSQERAGEDIQYF

V: TRBV4-3
J: TRBJ2-1
size: few
CDR3: CASSQLLAGGPMNEQFF

V: TRBV28
J: TRBJ2-1
size: -
CDR3: CASSPPGPQDEQFF

V: TRBV9
J: TRBJ2-7
size: -
CDR3: CASSLTGEPYEQYF

V: TRBV7-3
J: TRBJ1-1
size: -
CDR3: CASSAGLNTEAFF

V: TRBV24-1
J: TRBJ2-5
size: -
CDR3: CATSDSQGPDPETQYF

V: TRBV12-3/TRBV12-4
J: TRBJ2-7
size: -
CDR3: CASSFFVREQYF

V: TRBV29-1
J: TRBJ1-1
size: -
CDR3: CSVGREHTEAFF

V: TRBV3-1
J: TRBJ2-3
size: many
CDR3: CASSQGTSTRTDTQYF

V: TRBV7-9
J: TRBJ2-3
size: many
CDR3: CASSLASDTQYF

V: TRBV9
J: TRBJ1-1
size: many
CDR3: CASSVGSGRTEAFF

V: TRBV29-1
J: TRBJ1-6
size: -
CDR3: CSVESTGQRRGGHLHNSPLHF

V: TRBV7-9
J: TRBJ2-7
size: few
CDR3: CASSNRYSYEQYF

V: TRBV4-1
J: TRBJ2-2
size: -
CDR3: CASSPVAGAPGVRELFF

V: TRBV20-1
J: TRBJ2-3
size: few
CDR3: CSARVLAVSTDTQYF

V: TRBV6-2/TRBV6-3
J: TRBJ2-1
size: few
CDR3: CASSYSTLDRETYNEQFF

V: TRBV5-6
J: TRBJ2-7
size: few
CDR3: CASSPRTVTYEQYF

V: TRBV29-1
J: TRBJ2-3
size: -
CDR3: CSVEDRGGTDYPSTDTQYF

V: TRBV28
J: TRBJ2-7
size: -
CDR3: CASTGGAYEQYF

V: TRBV27
J: TRBJ2-2
size: many
CDR3: CASSPGLAGLYTGELFF

V: TRBV5-1
J: TRBJ2-4
size: many
CDR3: CASSRDRDYRNIQYF

V: TRBV5-1
J: TRBJ2-7
size: -
CDR3: CASSLVQDSVYEQYF

V: TRBV29-1
J: TRBJ2-1
size: -
CDR3: CSVKAGGYNEQFF

V: TRBV28
J: TRBJ1-5
size: few
CDR3: CASSSTSGGQHF

V: TRBV20-1
J: TRBJ2-7
size: few
CDR3: CSADGTFTYEQYF

V: TRBV20-1
J: TRBJ2-7
size: -
CDR3: CSAREEREAGGEQYF